This TCR beta chain stems from a study of OX40 agonist ivuxolimab in advanced cancers. CDR1 and CDR2 (germline): MGHRA, YSYEKL. The CDR3 has 16 amino acids. V lost 4 bases and J 3 bases, leaving 16 bases between the germline ends. The method was immunoSEQ multiplex PCR; TCRdb's version includes in-frame clones alone and lacks a portion of them. Among tens of thousands of clones listed, roughly 85% were seen once. Sequenced here: CD4+ or CD8+ T cells sorted from blood, sampled in a trial of the OX40 agonist ivuxolimab. The V and J genes are TRBV4-1 and TRBJ1-3; D remains ambiguous. The receptor was isolated from an adult with an advanced solid tumor such as melanoma, head and neck, liver or kidney cancer. The CDR3 region has the DNA TGCGCCAGCAGCCGCAGCGACCAGGAGTATGGAAACACCATATATTTT. Its translation is CASSRSDQEYGNTIYF.